Listed here are 4 T cell receptor beta chains from one sample, sequenced in a study of CD8 T cells in Susac syndrome. Reverse transcription of 0.5 to 1 ug RNA was performed with random hexamers. From the immunoSEQ multiplex PCR reads, TCRdb called clonotypes with MiXCR, one entry per CDR3 protein. The top ten hold approximately 0.11% of the sample, which has around 130,000 distinct CDR3 sequences, approximately 95% seen once. Sequencing was done on a sample of CD4+ T cells from PBMCs. The receptors were sampled from a human donor with multiple sclerosis.

This clonotype was counted a few times. The genes are TRBV29-1 and TRBJ1-3, with a possible D match to TRBD1 (6 bases). The CDR3 is 14 amino acids. CDR1 and CDR2 from the germline V gene are SQVTM and ANQGSEA. The germline V and J ends were trimmed by 7 bases and 0 bases, with 13 bases remaining between them. The CDR3 coding sequence is TGCAGCGCCTCCCGGGGGCTCTCTGGAAACACCATATATTTT. The encoded protein is CSASRGLSGNTIYF.

The chain employs TRBV7-2 and TRBJ2-6; D is unresolved. CDR1 SGHTA and CDR2 FQGNSA come from the germline V gene. The CDR3 is made up of 15 amino acids. V was shortened by 3 bases and J by 4 bases, with 10 bases between the two germline ends. The CDR3, as DNA: TGTGCCAGCAGCTTTGCCACCGCGGGGGCCAACGTCCTGACTTTC. Protein: CASSFATAGANVLTF.

V usage is TRBV5-1 and J usage is TRBJ2-1, with D uncertain. Germline V gives CDR1 SGHRS, CDR2 YFSETQ. With 2 bases removed from V and 9 bases from J, the gap between germline ends came to 15 bases. This CDR3 comprises 14 residues. CDR3 bases: TGCGCCAGCAGCTTAGGGCGTTCGAATGTTGAGCAGTTCTTC. Translating gives CASSLGRSNVEQFF.

The J gene is TRBJ1-4, the V gene TRBV28; D gene ambiguous. The CDR3 has 11 amino acids. V lost 3 bases, J lost 14 bases, and 10 bases lay in between. Germline assignment: CDR1 MDHEN and CDR2 SYDVKM. CDR3 protein: CASSLHFHLFF. The DNA of the CDR3 is TGTGCCAGCAGTTTGCACTTTCACCTGTTTTTT.